Following are 17 T cell receptor beta chains from one sample sequenced in a study of T cells after somatic rescue of genetic block. TCRdb's table, derived via immunoSEQ multiplex PCR, lists solely in-frame clones and lacks some. The table has roughly 65,000 clones, about 90% seen once. Sequences were obtained from peripheral blood mononuclear cells (PBMCs). All receptors derive from a man aged 35 to 55.

This sequence joins TRBV18 and TRBJ1-4; D unclear. The CDR3 length is 16 residues. V was trimmed by 0 bases and J by 3 bases, leaving 11 bases between them. Germline values: CDR1 KGHSH, CDR2 LQKENI. CDR3 in DNA: TGTGCCAGCTCACCACCAAATGAAGGGCCTAATGAAAAACTGTTTTTT. This sequence encodes CASSPPNEGPNEKLFF.

The chain couples TRBV5-1 to TRBJ1-4; D uncertain. Trimming removed 4 bases at V and 3 bases at J, with 10 bases between. Per germline, CDR1 SGHRS and CDR2 YFSETQ. The length of the CDR3 is 14 residues. CDR3 coding DNA: TGCGCCAGCAGCCTCCCGCCCCCTAATGAAAAACTGTTTTTT. Translated: CASSLPPPNEKLFF.

The chain employs TRBV6-5 and TRBJ2-7; TRBD1 is a possible D gene (6 bases). Trimming took 2 bases from V and 7 from J, leaving 12 bases between them. This CDR3 has 13 amino acids. The germline V gene encodes CDR1 MNHEY and CDR2 SVGAGI. The CDR3 nucleotides read TGTGCCAGCAGTTACAACAGGGTGGGAGAGCAGTACTTC. This gives the protein CASSYNRVGEQYF.

The V gene is TRBV7-9, the J gene TRBJ2-2; TRBD1 might be the D (7 bases). CDR1 and CDR2 (germline): SEHNR, FQNEAQ (reference sequence). This CDR3 is built from 17 residues. V was cut by 1 base and J by 4 bases, with 16 bases left in between. In DNA form, the CDR3 reads TGTGCCAGCAGCTTAGGGTCAGGGGGGCCGAGCACCGGGGAGCTGTTTTTT. This translates into CASSLGSGGPSTGELFF. The whole variable domain, remainder taken from reference TRBV7-9 and TRBJ2-2, is DTGVSQNPRHKITKRGQNVTFRCDPISEHNRLYWYRQTLGQGPEFLTYFQNEAQLEKSRLLSDRFSAERPKGSFSTLEIQRTEQGDSAMYLCASSLGSGGPSTGELFFGEGSRLTVL.

V and J are TRBV27 and TRBJ2-7, with a weak D call TRBD2 (5 bases). The CDR3 is 13 amino acids. Trimming left V 2 bases short and J 3 bases short, with 8 bases between. From germline, CDR1 is MNHEY and CDR2 SMNVEV (reference sequence). CDR3 region: CASSLAGLYEQYF. The DNA of the CDR3 is TGTGCCAGCAGTTTAGCGGGCCTCTACGAGCAGTACTTC.

This sequence joins TRBV5-5 and TRBJ2-5; 10 bases match TRBD1. CDR1 is SGHKS, CDR2 YYEKEE, per germline (reference sequence). The V gene end was trimmed by 4 bases and the J gene end by 4 bases; junction bases not matched to a gene: 7. This CDR3 is 15 amino acids long. The CDR3, as DNA: TGTGCCAGCAGCCACCAGACAGGGGGCATAGAGACCCAGTACTTC. It yields the protein CASSHQTGGIETQYF.

The chain has TRBV18 and TRBJ2-5; D might be TRBD2 (6 bases). TRBJ2-7 explains the end of the DNA better; the J call may be wrong. From germline, CDR1 is KGHSH and CDR2 LQKENI. The CDR3 runs 16 residues. The CDR3 is CASSPGGTASSYEQYF. In nucleotides, the CDR3 is TGTGCCAGCTCACCAGGAGGGACGGCCAGCTCCTACGAGCAGTACTTC.

The chain joins TRBV19 to TRBJ2-2; TRBD1 agrees at 10 bases. Germline CDR1 is LNHDA and CDR2 is SQIVND (reference sequence). This CDR3 has 16 residues. V lost 3 bases and J lost 3; bases outside the gene matches: 4. The CDR3 protein is CASSMTGGAYTGELFF. The CDR3 DNA sequence: TGTGCCAGTAGTATGACAGGGGGCGCTTACACCGGGGAGCTGTTTTTT.

This chain joins TRBV13 and TRBJ2-5, with 9 bases that match TRBD1. This CDR3 has 19 residues. From germline, CDR1 is PRHDT and CDR2 FYEKMQ (reference sequence). J lost 0 bases, V lost 2 bases, and 13 bases had no gene match. The CDR3 protein is CASSLWTRRQGVYQETQYF. The CDR3 DNA reads as TGTGCCAGCAGCTTATGGACCCGAAGACAGGGGGTTTACCAAGAGACCCAGTACTTC.

V is TRBV27 and J is TRBJ2-5; either TRBD1 or TRBD2 may supply D (6 bases each). V was pared by 6 bases and J by 4 bases, with 18 bases between. Germline V lookup: CDR1 MNHEY, CDR2 SMNVEV (reference sequence). This CDR3 region has 15 residues. As DNA, the CDR3 is TGTGCCAGCAGCCCTGACCAGGGGCGGGGAGAGACCCAGTACTTC. This gives the protein CASSPDQGRGETQYF.

This clone occurred once. The chain carries TRBV19 and TRBJ2-3, with D tentatively TRBD1 or TRBD2 (5 bases each). V lost 1 base to trimming and J lost 3 bases, with 17 bases between them. This CDR3 contains 17 residues. Germline CDR1 and CDR2: LNHDA and SQIVND (reference sequence). The CDR3 protein is CASSIVGRDGRTDTQYF. The CDR3 coding sequence is TGTGCCAGTAGTATAGTGGGCCGGGACGGAAGAACAGATACGCAGTATTTT.

J is TRBJ2-7 and V is TRBV2; no clear D gene. The CDR3 runs 12 residues. With 3 bases removed from V and 2 bases from J, the gap between germline ends came to 5 bases. Germline V CDR1 and CDR2: SNHLY, FYNNEI. CDR3 amino acids: CASSDQAYEQYF. DNA for the CDR3: TGTGCCAGCAGTGATCAAGCCTACGAGCAGTACTTC.

This chain's CDR3 is CASSIGVYNEQFF. The CDR3 DNA follows: TGTGCCAGTAGTATAGGTGTGTACAATGAGCAGTTCTTC. The chain links TRBV19 to TRBJ2-1; D not certain. Germline CDR1 and CDR2: LNHDA and SQIVND (reference sequence). V lost 1 base to trimming and J lost 4 bases, with 5 bases between them. This CDR3 has 13 amino acids.

The gene calls are TRBV2 and TRBJ2-2; the match to TRBD1 covers 9 bases. The CDR3 totals 14 residues. CDR1 and CDR2 from the germline V gene are SNHLY and FYNNEI. The V gene end was trimmed by 8 bases and the J gene end by 7 bases; junction bases not matched to a gene: 8. The CDR3 DNA reads TGTGCCAGCGGGCGGACAGGGGTTGACGGGGAGCTGTTTTTT. Protein product: CASGRTGVDGELFF.

This clone came up once. The chain couples TRBV7-8 to TRBJ1-3; weak D call: TRBD1 (5 bases). The CDR3 has 16 amino acids. Trimming took 1 base from V and 2 from J, leaving 12 bases between them. The V gene's germline CDR1 is SGHVS and CDR2 FQNEAQ. Here the CDR3 DNA reads TGTGCCAGCAGCTTAGTTGGGACTCGGACTGGAAACACCATATATTTT. Its translation: CASSLVGTRTGNTIYF. The full variable domain, in which reference TRBV7-8 and TRBJ1-3 provide the parts outside the CDR3, is GAGVSQSPRYKVAKRGQDVALRCDPISGHVSLFWYQQALGQGPEFLTYFQNEAQLDKSGLPSDRFFAERPEGSVSTLKIQRTQQEDSAVYLCASSLVGTRTGNTIYFGEGSWLTVV.

The chain employs TRBV19 and TRBJ2-3; 8 bases align to TRBD2. CDR3 length: 15 residues. V dropped 1 base and J dropped 5; count of bases not matched to a gene: 5. CDR1 is LNHDA and CDR2 is SQIVND in the germline V gene (reference sequence). In nucleotides, the CDR3 is TGTGCCAGTAGTATAGGTGGGCTAGCGGGAGATACGCAGTATTTT. It encodes CASSIGGLAGDTQYF. Full variable domain (outside the CDR3, taken from reference TRBV19 and TRBJ2-3): DGGITQSPKYLFRKEGQNVTLSCEQNLNHDAMYWYRQDPGQGLRLIYYSQIVNDFQKGDIAEGYSVSREKKESFPLTVTSAQKNPTAFYLCASSIGGLAGDTQYFGPGTRLTVL.

This clone was observed a single time. The rearrangement links TRBV2 to TRBJ2-7; a possible D gene is TRBD1 (6 bases). Germline CDR1 reads SNHLY; CDR2 reads FYNNEI. The CDR3 runs to 13 residues. V was trimmed by 7 bases and J by 4 bases, leaving 14 bases between them. The CDR3 here is CASKSNRVYEQYF. CDR3 DNA sequence: TGTGCCAGCAAGTCGAACAGGGTTTACGAGCAGTACTTC.